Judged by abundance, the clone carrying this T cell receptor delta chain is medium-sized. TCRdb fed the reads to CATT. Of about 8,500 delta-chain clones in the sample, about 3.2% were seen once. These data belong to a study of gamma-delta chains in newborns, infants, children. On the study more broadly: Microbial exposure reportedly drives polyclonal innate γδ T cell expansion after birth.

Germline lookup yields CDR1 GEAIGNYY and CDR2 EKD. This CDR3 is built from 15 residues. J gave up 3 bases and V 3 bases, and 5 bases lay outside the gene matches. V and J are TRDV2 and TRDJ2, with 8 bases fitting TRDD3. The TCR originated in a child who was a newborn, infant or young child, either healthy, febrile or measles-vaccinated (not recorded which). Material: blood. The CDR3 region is CACDPVGILTAQLFF. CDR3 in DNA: TGTGCCTGTGACCCGGTGGGGATACTGACAGCACAACTCTTCTTT.